Listed below are T cell receptor beta chains from one sample, sequenced in a study of cytomegalovirus exposure and HLA in healthy donors. Data came from immunoSEQ multiplex PCR; TCRdb stores just in-frame clones and leaves some out. Of a few hundred thousand clones detected, about 66% appear once; the ten largest clones hold about 2.1%. The specimen was PBMCs. Source of these receptors: a female donor in good health and CMV-seronegative. The CDR3 runs from the conserved cysteine through the conserved F or W. The D gene is left open where the match is weak. Size tells how often a clone was seen (once, few, many) or the class of an expanded clone, and some rows leave it out.

TGTGCCAGCAGGGGCGGACTAGCGGGAGGCTCCTACGAGCAGTACTTC,CASRGGLAGGSYEQYF,TRBV2,few,TRBD2,TRBJ2-7
TGTGCCAGTAGTGCCAGGGGGGAAAAATACGAGCAGTACTTC,CASSARGEKYEQYF,TRBV19,.,.,TRBJ2-7
TGCGCCAGCAGCCAAGATGTTGCGGCGGGAGGGCCGTTTGAGCAGTACTTC,CASSQDVAAGGPFEQYF,TRBV4-1,.,TRBD2,TRBJ2-5
TGTGCCAGCAGCTTCGGGACTAGCGGTACAGATACGCAGTATTTT,CASSFGTSGTDTQYF,TRBV5-4,.,TRBD2,TRBJ2-3
TGTGCCAGCAGTGAAGGGTGGGGGGTCTACGAGCAGTACTTC,CASSEGWGVYEQYF,TRBV6-1,.,.,TRBJ2-7
TGTGCCAGCAGCCAAGACTGGGACAGGGTGGGGCAGCCCCAGCATTTT,CASSQDWDRVGQPQHF,TRBV4-2,.,TRBD1,TRBJ1-5
TGTGCCAGCAGCTTGGGGGGGCTAGCGGGAAAGGGTGAGCAGTTCTTC,CASSLGGLAGKGEQFF,TRBV11-2,.,TRBD2,TRBJ2-1
TGTGCCAGCAGCAACGGTGACAGCTTTAGGGATGAGCAGTTCTTC,CASSNGDSFRDEQFF,TRBV21-1,.,.,TRBJ2-1
TGTGCCAGCAGCCTACGACAGGACGGAGTCAATCAACCCCAGCATTTT,CASSLRQDGVNQPQHF,TRBV5-4,once,.,TRBJ1-5
TGTGCCAGCAGCTTGGCGGGATTGGATCAGTACGAGCAGTACTTC,CASSLAGLDQYEQYF,TRBV5-6,.,.,TRBJ2-7
TGTGCCAGCAGCACGACACAACTAGCGGGAGGGCCGTACACCGGGGAGCTGTTTTTT,CASSTTQLAGGPYTGELFF,TRBV13,.,TRBD2,TRBJ2-2
TGTGCCAGCATGTTCAGCGGGAGCACCGTAGTCTACGAGCAGTACTTC,CASMFSGSTVVYEQYF,TRBV2,.,TRBD2,TRBJ2-7
TGTGCCAGCAGCCCCACCCGGGGGAGATCAGATACGCAGTATTTT,CASSPTRGRSDTQYF,TRBV5-6,.,.,TRBJ2-3
TGTGCCAGCAGTGACCGAGCGGGAGGGGCTTTGGGGACCCAGTACTTC,CASSDRAGGALGTQYF,TRBV25-1,.,TRBD2,TRBJ2-5
TGTGCCAGCAGCCTAGGGGGCCCCACTGAAGCTTTCTTT,CASSLGGPTEAFF,TRBV7-9,once,TRBD1,TRBJ1-1
TGTGCCAGCAGCATACAGGGGTGGGGGAACACTGAAGCTTTCTTT,CASSIQGWGNTEAFF,TRBV14,.,TRBD1,TRBJ1-1